Below are 8 T cell receptor beta chains sequenced from a single sample in a study of sequential checkpoint blockade in melanoma. Sequenced by immunoSEQ multiplex PCR; TCRdb stores in-frame clones only, minus some. The table records tens of thousands of clones, roughly 88% of them present only once. The sample's treatment: randomized to nivolumab then ipilimumab (arm A) or the reverse (arm B). The sample consisted of CD8+ T cells sorted from blood (inferred from file names), taken from a patient given nivolumab and ipilimumab in sequence. The receptor source for this set is a human donor with melanoma.

CDR3 nucleotide sequence: TGTGCCAGCAGCCAAGTCAGCCCGGGTCTCCTTGTGAACACTGAAGCTTTCTTT. Amino acid sequence: CASSQVSPGLLVNTEAFF. The V call is TRBV14, the J call TRBJ1-1; D is uncertain. Germline CDR1 and CDR2: SGHDN and FVKESK. Trimming left V 1 base short and J 0 bases short, with 18 bases between. CDR3 length: 18 amino acids.

The chain couples TRBV2 to TRBJ1-1; 8 nucleotides align to TRBD1. Unmatched junction bases numbered 3, after V lost 5 bases and J lost 1 base. This CDR3 is built from 14 residues. CDR1 is SNHLY, CDR2 FYNNEI, per germline. The CDR3: CASSRTGQNTEAFF. The CDR3 DNA reads as TGTGCCAGCAGTAGGACAGGGCAGAACACTGAAGCTTTCTTT.

The V call is TRBV7-9, the J call TRBJ1-5; TRBD1 matches at 8 bases. The CDR3 consists of 15 residues. V gave up 0 bases and J gave up 2 bases; unmatched junction bases: 0. The germline CDR1 and CDR2 sequences are SEHNR and FQNEAQ (reference sequence). CDR3 sequence reads: CASSLAGQGNQPQHF. CDR3 nucleotide sequence: TGTGCCAGCAGCTTAGCGGGACAGGGCAATCAGCCCCAGCATTTT.

This sequence joins TRBV7-3 and TRBJ2-1, with TRBD2 matching 7 bases. This CDR3 has 14 residues. The V and J ends lost 4 bases and 6 bases, in that order; junction bases with no gene match: 6. CDR1 and CDR2 (germline): SGHTA, FQGTGA. The CDR3 loop reads CASSSPLAPNEQFF. The CDR3 DNA reads TGTGCCAGCAGCTCGCCACTAGCGCCCAATGAGCAGTTCTTC.

The chain is built from TRBV7-9 and TRBJ2-5; no clear D. The germline V gene has CDR1 SEHNR and CDR2 FQNEAQ (reference sequence). The V gene lost 5 bases and the J gene lost 2 bases, with 12 bases spanning the gap. The CDR3 contains 14 residues. CDR3 DNA: TGTGCCAGCAGCCCCGACATAGTTCAAGAGACCCAGTACTTC. This encodes CASSPDIVQETQYF.

This chain links TRBV11-2 with TRBJ2-7, with TRBD1 matching 11 bases. The CDR3 is made up of 15 amino acids. The junction had 9 bases not matched to a gene; V was cut back by 8 bases and J by 3 bases. CDR1 and CDR2 (germline): SGHAT, FQNNGV. The DNA for the CDR3 is TGTGCCAGCGTCCCGGGACAGGGGGGGATCTACGAGCAGTACTTC. It is translated as CASVPGQGGIYEQYF.

The table lists this clone with a count of one. This chain joins TRBV7-3 and TRBJ2-1; D is possibly TRBD1 (6 bases). V was trimmed by 5 bases and J by 7 bases, leaving 15 bases between them. The CDR3 is 14 amino acids. The germline CDR1 and CDR2 sequences are SGHTA and FQGTGA. CDR3 DNA sequence: TGTGCCAGCAGCCCACAGGGACATGGGAATGAGCAGTTCTTC. Amino acid sequence: CASSPQGHGNEQFF. Looking up the rest from reference TRBV7-3 and TRBJ2-1 gives the full variable domain: GAGVSQTPSNKVTEKGKYVELRCDPISGHTALYWYRQSLGQGPEFLIYFQGTGAADDSGLPNDRFFAVRPEGSVSTLKIQRTERGDSAVYLCASSPQGHGNEQFFGPGTRLTVL.

The rearrangement uses TRBV4-3 and TRBJ2-1; no clear D. Germline CDR1 LGHNA, CDR2 YSLEER. There are 14 residues in the CDR3. Trimming pared 2 bases from V and 6 bases from J, leaving 11 bases between. The CDR3 DNA sequence: TGCGCCAGCAGCCAATCTACAGCTGGCAATGAGCAGTTCTTC. This translates into CASSQSTAGNEQFF.